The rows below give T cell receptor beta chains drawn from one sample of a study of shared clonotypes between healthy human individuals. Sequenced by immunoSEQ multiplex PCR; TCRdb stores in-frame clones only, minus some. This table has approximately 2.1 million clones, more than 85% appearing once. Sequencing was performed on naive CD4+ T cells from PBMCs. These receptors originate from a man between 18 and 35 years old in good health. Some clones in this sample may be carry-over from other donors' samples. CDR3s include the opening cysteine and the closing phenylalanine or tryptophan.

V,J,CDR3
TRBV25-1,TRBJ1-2,CASSEYGPFPGYTF
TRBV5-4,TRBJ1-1,CASSLGDRVTEAFF
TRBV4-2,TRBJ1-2,CASSQDRSNYGYTF
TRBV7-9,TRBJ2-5,CASSLTSGRPFLYF
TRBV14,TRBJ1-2,CASSPDSYYGYTF
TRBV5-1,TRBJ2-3,CASRLGLTGGTDTQYF
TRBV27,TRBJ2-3,CASSLGQGFTDTQYF
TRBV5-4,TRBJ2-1,CASSLVIWTGNNEQFF
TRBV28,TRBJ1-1,CASSFGGPNTEAFF
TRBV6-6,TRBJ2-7,CASSRQAYEQYF
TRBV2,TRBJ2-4,CASSEAPSAKNIQYF
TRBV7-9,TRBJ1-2,CASSLGGLFTGYTF
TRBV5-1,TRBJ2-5,CASSLGLAGNQETQYF
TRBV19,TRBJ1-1,CATSTGALGGTEAFF
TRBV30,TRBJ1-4,CAWKGAGTGKLFF
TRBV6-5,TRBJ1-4,CASSPEGTGGRKLFF
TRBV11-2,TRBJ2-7,CASSPRLAGGIYEQYF